These T cell receptor beta chains were read from a single sample in a study of T cells in Graves' hyperthyroidism and ophthalmopathy. TCRdb redid the calling of the multiplex PCR reads with MiXCR, one entry per CDR3 protein. The data show more than 300,000 distinct CDR3 sequences, roughly 14% seen once. Sequences were obtained from blood. The receptors originated from a woman between 55 and 75 years old with Graves' hyperthyroidism. CDR3s include the opening cysteine and the closing phenylalanine or tryptophan. A D gene is named only where the DNA matches it firmly. Some rows mark clone size as missing; the rest say once, few, many or name a class of expanded clone.

TRBJ2-5,many,TRBV7-9,NA,CASSLVVETQYF,TGTGCCAGCAGCTTAGTCGTGGAGACCCAGTACTTC
TRBJ2-1,many,TRBV3-1,TRBD2,CASRGGGLAGFHEQFF,TGTGCCAGCAGAGGAGGGGGGCTAGCGGGATTCCATGAGCAGTTCTTC
TRBJ1-2,many,TRBV3-1,NA,CASSPRGGYGYTF,TGTGCCAGCAGCCCACGTGGCGGCTATGGCTACACCTTC
TRBJ2-5,NA,TRBV25-1,TRBD2,CASSEMFPRLAEETQYF,TGTGCCAGCAGTGAAATGTTTCCCCGACTAGCAGAAGAGACCCAGTACTTC
TRBJ2-3,NA,TRBV3-1,NA,CASSPVSAFTDTQYF,TGTGCCAGCAGCCCCGTTTCCGCATTCACAGATACGCAGTATTTT
TRBJ1-2,NA,TRBV6-5,TRBD1,CASSFPPGQGALNYGYTF,TGTGCCAGCAGTTTCCCCCCGGGACAGGGCGCTCTTAACTATGGCTACACCTTC
TRBJ1-6,many,TRBV19,NA,CASSIVHRTAYSSPLHF,TGTGCCAGTAGTATAGTACACCGGACGGCCTATAGTTCACCCCTCCACTTT
TRBJ2-3,many,TRBV5-4,NA,CASSVITDTQYF,TGTGCCAGCAGCGTTATAACAGATACGCAGTATTTT
TRBJ1-5,many,TRBV27,NA,CASSPLDSNQPQHF,TGTGCCAGCTCGCCACTTGATAGCAATCAGCCCCAGCATTTT
TRBJ1-2,NA,TRBV19,NA,CASSTATAIPNYGYTF,TGTGCCAGTAGTACGGCGACAGCCATTCCTAACTATGGCTACACCTTC
TRBJ2-3,many,TRBV11-2,NA,CASSFSGTRTDTQYF,TGTGCCAGCAGCTTCTCCGGGACTCGGACAGATACGCAGTATTTT
TRBJ1-5,few,TRBV4-1,TRBD1,CASSHRSGDRGNQPQHF,TGCGCCAGCAGCCATCGATCGGGGGACAGGGGGAATCAGCCCCAGCATTTT
TRBJ1-1,NA,TRBV28,TRBD1,CASSSLRGLTEAFF,TGTGCCAGCAGTTCGCTCAGGGGGCTGACTGAAGCTTTCTTT
TRBJ2-1,many,TRBV2,NA,CASRERSEQFF,TGTGCCAGCAGGGAGAGAAGTGAGCAGTTCTTC
TRBJ2-7,NA,TRBV9,TRBD1,CASSVGTTRTGMSYEQYF,TGTGCCAGCAGCGTAGGAACTACCCGGACAGGGATGTCCTACGAGCAGTACTTC
TRBJ2-1,many,TRBV7-2,NA,CASSLIANEQFF,TGTGCCAGCAGCTTAATAGCCAATGAGCAGTTCTTC
TRBJ1-1,NA,TRBV5-4,NA,CASSLSPDMNTEAFF,TGTGCCAGCAGCTTGAGCCCGGATATGAACACTGAAGCTTTCTTT
TRBJ1-2,many,TRBV2,NA,CASSGGQLYGYTF,TGTGCCAGCAGTGGTGGGCAGCTATATGGCTACACCTTC
TRBJ1-1,many,TRBV30,NA,CAWQGNTEAFF,TGTGCCTGGCAAGGTAACACTGAAGCTTTCTTT
TRBJ2-7,many,TRBV27,NA,CASSRQINYEQYF,TGTGCCAGCAGTCGACAGATCAACTACGAGCAGTACTTC
TRBJ2-1,many,TRBV28,NA,CASSLNPRRSTYNEQFF,TGTGCCAGCAGTTTAAATCCCCGGAGGTCCACCTACAATGAGCAGTTCTTC
TRBJ2-1,NA,TRBV27,NA,CASSLAGLHNEQFF,TGTGCCAGCAGTTTGGCAGGGCTGCACAATGAGCAGTTCTTC
TRBJ2-5,NA,TRBV9,TRBD1,CASSVGGQGGQETQYF,TGTGCCAGCAGCGTAGGAGGACAGGGCGGCCAAGAGACCCAGTACTTC
TRBJ2-7,many,TRBV6-2/TRBV6-3,NA,CASSRGQSSYEQYF,TGTGCCAGCAGCCGTGGACAGAGCTCCTACGAGCAGTACTTC
TRBJ2-7,many,TRBV2,TRBD2,CASRSGNVKYF,TGTGCCAGCAGGAGCGGGAACGTGAAGTACTTC
TRBJ2-1,many,TRBV11-2,NA,CASSLWRDSYNEQFF,TGTGCCAGCAGCTTGTGGCGGGATTCCTACAATGAGCAGTTCTTC
TRBJ2-1,NA,TRBV6-1,TRBD2,CASSMTGGVLADEQFF,TGTGCCAGCAGTATGACCGGGGGGGTCCTGGCGGATGAGCAGTTCTTC
TRBJ2-6,many,TRBV19,TRBD1,CASNRGLGPGANVLTF,TGTGCCAGTAATAGGGGGCTGGGCCCTGGGGCCAACGTCCTGACTTTC
TRBJ2-3,many,TRBV7-7,TRBD1,CASSFGTGDTQYF,TGTGCTAGCAGCTTCGGGACAGGGGATACGCAGTATTTT
TRBJ2-2,NA,TRBV11-2,TRBD2,CASSRLAGGGGTGELFF,TGTGCCAGCAGCCGACTAGCGGGAGGCGGGGGTACCGGGGAGCTGTTTTTT
TRBJ1-1,many,TRBV7-3,NA,CASSYQGSEAFF,TGTGCCAGCAGCTACCAGGGTTCTGAAGCTTTCTTT
TRBJ1-1,many,TRBV3-1,NA,CASSQLHRNTEAFF,TGTGCCAGCAGCCAATTACACAGGAACACTGAAGCTTTCTTT
TRBJ2-5,NA,TRBV20-1,NA,CSAPRGYQETQYF,TGCAGTGCCCCGAGGGGGTACCAAGAGACCCAGTACTTC
TRBJ2-3,many,TRBV11-3,NA,CASRKRSTDTQYF,TGTGCCAGCAGAAAAAGGAGCACAGATACGCAGTATTTT
TRBJ1-2,many,TRBV2,TRBD1,CASRAGTGHGYTF,TGTGCCAGCAGGGCCGGGACAGGGCATGGCTACACCTTC
TRBJ2-5,NA,TRBV20-1,NA,CSASRTPVQETQYF,TGCAGTGCTAGCCGGACCCCCGTACAAGAGACCCAGTACTTC
TRBJ2-7,NA,TRBV14,NA,CASSQAHEQYF,TGTGCCAGCAGCCAAGCCCACGAGCAGTACTTC
TRBJ2-3,many,TRBV11-2,NA,CASSIGRTTDTQYF,TGTGCCAGCAGCATCGGACGGACCACAGATACGCAGTATTTT
TRBJ2-5,many,TRBV2,TRBD2,CASKGLVSSQETQYF,TGTGCCAGCAAAGGACTAGTAAGCTCCCAAGAGACCCAGTACTTC
TRBJ1-1,many,TRBV10-2,TRBD1,CASSTQDRGTEAFF,TGCGCCAGCAGTACCCAGGACAGGGGGACTGAAGCTTTCTTT
TRBJ2-1,many,TRBV6-1,TRBD2,CASTLTSGRVGQFF,TGTGCCAGCACTCTCACTAGCGGGAGAGTGGGGCAGTTCTTC